This TCR beta chain emerged from a study of cytomegalovirus exposure and HLA in healthy donors. Study-level results: High specificity and sensitivity for cytomegalovirus status were reported for the classifier. An assumption of roughly uniform sequencing depth across donors underlay the presence/absence analyses. A missense variant in DCLRE1C was later tied to TCR beta V- and J-gene trimming. Associated with cytomegalovirus, according to the listing, were approximately 160 TCR beta chains.

Details on this clone: Antigen specificity is unknown.

The PCR ran on 60 Vbeta and 13 Jbeta primers. TCRdb keeps only in-frame clones here, not all; method: immunoSEQ multiplex PCR. The sample has some 70,000 clones; around three quarters are singletons. Germline V gene sequence: CDR1 KGHSH, CDR2 LQKENI. The length of the CDR3 is 11 residues. Between the trimmed V and J ends, which lost 3 bases and 4 bases, there was a span of 3 bases. This TCR was recovered from a man aged 45-60 years in good health and CMV-seronegative. Material: PBMCs. This sequence joins TRBV18 and TRBJ1-1, with D uncertain. This chain's CDR3 is CASSPSTEAFF. The CDR3 DNA sequence: TGTGCCAGCTCACCGAGCACTGAAGCTTTCTTT.